The 18 T cell receptor beta chains reported below all come from one sample, sequenced in a study of control samples from healthy donors and cancer patients. Measured with immunoSEQ multiplex PCR; TCRdb has only the in-frame clones, and not every one. The repertoire holds 130,000 or so clones, with around 86% as singletons. The specimen was blood. These receptors all stem from a man aged 40-49 years in good health.

The chain carries TRBV9 and TRBJ1-3; D is undetermined. CDR3 length: 15 residues. Germline V lookup: CDR1 SGDLS, CDR2 YYNGEE. The V gene lost 5 bases and the J gene lost 0 bases, with 12 bases spanning the gap. The CDR3 loop is CASSYHLGSGNTIYF. CDR3 bases: TGTGCCAGCAGTTATCACTTGGGCTCTGGAAACACCATATATTTT.

This clone has a single count. V and J are TRBV7-6 and TRBJ1-1; no clear D. The germline gives CDR1 SGHVS, CDR2 FNYEAQ. Trimming took 2 bases from V and 0 from J, leaving 4 bases between them. The CDR3 totals 13 residues. DNA of the CDR3: TGTGCCAGCAGCTTACGGATGAACACTGAAGCTTTCTTT. Protein sequence: CASSLRMNTEAFF.

Only one count was recorded for this clone. The V gene is TRBV6-4, the J gene TRBJ2-3; a possible D gene is TRBD2 (5 bases). The V end lost 3 bases, the J end lost 0 bases, and 13 bases lay between the germline ends. The germline V gene encodes CDR1 MRHNA and CDR2 SNTAGT. The CDR3 covers 16 residues. The CDR3 loop is CASSEGSGSSTDTQYF. The CDR3 DNA reads TGTGCCAGCAGTGAAGGGAGTGGGTCTAGCACAGATACGCAGTATTTT.

The chain joins TRBV11-1 to TRBJ2-5; D gene unclear. This CDR3 has 15 residues. The V and J ends lost 1 base and 4 bases respectively, with 13 bases between them. CDR1 is SGHAT, CDR2 FQDESV, per germline (reference sequence). The CDR3: CASSLDLGWGETQYF. CDR3 bases: TGTGCCAGCAGCTTAGATCTGGGGTGGGGAGAGACCCAGTACTTC.

The V call is TRBV6-2 or TRBV6-3, the J call TRBJ2-3; D gene unclear. The CDR3 is 14 residues long. Trimming removed 2 bases at V and 2 bases at J, with 8 bases between. Looked up from germline, CDR1 is MNHEY and CDR2 is SVGEGT. DNA for the CDR3: TGTGCCAGCAGTTACAGAGGACCCACAGATACGCAGTATTTT. The encoded protein is CASSYRGPTDTQYF.

The chain is built from TRBV13 and TRBJ2-6, with 8 bases lining up with TRBD1. Germline values: CDR1 PRHDT, CDR2 FYEKMQ (reference sequence). This CDR3 comprises 20 residues. After removal of 5 bases from V and 3 bases from J, the junction contained 18 bases not matched to a gene. Written as DNA, the CDR3 is TGTGCCAGCAGCCCGCTCGACATATTCACGACAGGGGATGGGGCCAACGTCCTGACTTTC. This translates into CASSPLDIFTTGDGANVLTF.

The table lists this clone with a count of one. The chain links TRBV6-4 to TRBJ2-1; 7 bases map to TRBD2. Germline V gene sequence: CDR1 MRHNA, CDR2 SNTAGT. The CDR3 contains 16 residues. The V segment lost 5 bases and the J segment 4 bases; nucleotides outside the gene matches: 11. The CDR3 region has the DNA TGTGCCAGCAGTCCCGCTAGGGGCGGGGGTTACAATGAGCAGTTCTTC. It encodes CASSPARGGGYNEQFF.

This clone was detected only a few times. The chain has TRBV2 and TRBJ1-2; tentative D call: TRBD1 (6 bases). Looked up from germline, CDR1 is SNHLY and CDR2 is FYNNEI. The CDR3 spans 16 residues. Trimming stripped 8 bases from V and 4 bases from J, with 23 bases between. This chain's CDR3 is CASPKGGEPLLYGYTF. CDR3 nucleotide sequence: TGTGCCAGCCCAAAGGGGGGGGAGCCTCTTCTCTATGGCTACACCTTC.

The chain employs TRBV12-5 and TRBJ2-3, with D possibly matching TRBD2 (7 bases). This CDR3 contains 16 residues. V dropped 0 bases and J dropped 4 bases, with 14 bases sitting between them. Per the germline V gene, CDR1 is LGHNT and CDR2 is FRNRAP. For the CDR3, the DNA is TGTGCTAGTGGTTTGGTACTAAGGGGGGGCGCAGATACGCAGTATTTT. Translated: CASGLVLRGGADTQYF.

The chain combines TRBV6-5 with TRBJ1-1; D is ambiguous. The CDR3 extends over 14 amino acids. Trimming shortened V by 0 bases and J by 3 bases, and 8 bases separated the two germline ends. The germline gives CDR1 MNHEY, CDR2 SVGAGI. CDR3 nucleotides: TGTGCCAGCAGTTACTCGGGGTCCCACACTGAAGCTTTCTTT. This gives the protein CASSYSGSHTEAFF.

The rearrangement links TRBV19 to TRBJ2-7; 8 bases map to TRBD1. The CDR3 totals 12 residues. Trimming removed 3 bases from V and 6 bases from J; junction bases left unmatched: 1. Germline CDR1 and CDR2: LNHDA and SQIVND (reference sequence). CDR3 residues: CASSMGQAEQYF. DNA of the CDR3: TGTGCCAGTAGTATGGGACAGGCCGAGCAGTACTTC.

The chain uses TRBV7-2 and TRBJ1-1; D perhaps matches TRBD1 (6 bases). V was pared by 3 bases and J by 6 bases, with 14 bases between. This CDR3 has 14 amino acids. Germline lookup yields CDR1 SGHTA and CDR2 FQGNSA. CDR3 sequence (DNA): TGTGCCAGCAGCTTTGGTGACAGGATCGCTGAAGCTTTCTTT. The encoded protein is CASSFGDRIAEAFF.

The chain links TRBV28 to TRBJ1-5; the match to TRBD1 covers 9 bases. The CDR3 is made up of 15 amino acids. Germline values: CDR1 MDHEN, CDR2 SYDVKM. With 5 bases clipped from V and 5 bases from J, the junction kept 7 bases outside the gene matches. The chain's CDR3 is CASSNWDREDQPQHF. Here the CDR3 DNA reads TGTGCCAGCAGTAATTGGGACAGGGAGGATCAGCCCCAGCATTTT.

The chain couples TRBV6-5 to TRBJ2-3; 11 bases are shared with TRBD2. The germline V gene encodes CDR1 MNHEY and CDR2 SVGAGI. The CDR3 is 14 residues long. Trimming at V came to 11 bases and at J to 3 bases, leaving 7 bases not matched to a gene. CDR3 coding DNA: TGTGCCGCCCAGACTAGCGGGGCAACAGATACGCAGTATTTT. Its translation: CAAQTSGATDTQYF.

The chain employs TRBV4-3 and TRBJ2-5; D may be TRBD2 (6 bases). V lost 5 bases to trimming and J lost 2 bases, with 15 bases between them. CDR3 length: 15 residues. CDR1 and CDR2 from the germline V gene are LGHNA and YSLEER. DNA of the CDR3: TGCGCCAGCAGCTTGGACTACGCCGTACAAGAGACCCAGTACTTC. Amino acid sequence: CASSLDYAVQETQYF.

This chain connects TRBV7-9 to TRBJ1-1; no reliable D call. The CDR3 is made up of 13 amino acids. Trimming took off 2 bases at V and 3 bases at J, with 7 bases between the two ends. Looked up from germline, CDR1 is SEHNR and CDR2 is FQNEAQ (reference sequence). CDR3 residues: CASSLRQDTEAFF. CDR3 bases: TGTGCCAGCAGCTTAAGACAAGACACTGAAGCTTTCTTT.

The chain recombines TRBV6-1 with TRBJ2-3; tentative D call: TRBD2 (5 bases). The V gene lost 1 base and the J gene lost 2 bases, with 10 bases spanning the gap. The CDR3 runs to 15 residues. The V gene's germline CDR1 is MNHNS and CDR2 SASEGT. The CDR3 nucleotides read TGTGCCAGCAGTGAAGTTGCGGGTTACACAGATACGCAGTATTTT. Protein: CASSEVAGYTDTQYF.

This chain joins TRBV7-9 and TRBJ1-6; possibly TRBD1 for D (5 bases). Between the trimmed V and J ends, which lost 11 bases and 7 bases, there was a span of 15 bases. The germline V gene encodes CDR1 SEHNR and CDR2 FQNEAQ (reference sequence). This CDR3 spans 13 amino acids. CDR3 in amino acids: CASGGGGNSPLHF. The CDR3 nucleotides read TGTGCCTCCGGTGGGGGGGGAAATTCACCCCTCCACTTT.